These 11 T cell receptor beta chains were all obtained from the same sample, sequenced in a study of blood T cell repertoires in COVID-19. Repertoires were generated with immunoSEQ multiplex PCR, while TCRdb's copy carries only in-frame clones and drops some. The profile covers about 54,000 clones, with about 89% appearing a single time and 5.5% to 7.5% taken by the ten largest. The sequenced material came from peripheral blood. The receptors here all came from a woman aged 55-75 years with active or convalescent COVID-19.

V usage is TRBV21-1 and J usage is TRBJ2-1; TRBD2, the table's D call, lacks a check against the DNA. TRBV21-1 is shown as a pseudogene. This CDR3 is 19 amino acids long. The CDR3 DNA follows: TGTGCCAGCAGCAATAAGGGACTAGCGGGAGAGTCCAACTACAATGAGCAGTTCTTC. Translation: CASSNKGLAGESNYNEQFF.

The V and J genes are TRBV6-5 and TRBJ2-7; 9 positions match TRBD1. The CDR3 has 14 residues. In germline, CDR1 is MNHEY, CDR2 SVGAGI. V lost 7 bases and J lost 5; bases outside the gene matches: 9. Here the CDR3 reads CASNRGTGNNEQYF. CDR3 in DNA: TGTGCCAGCAATAGAGGGACAGGGAACAACGAGCAGTACTTC.

V gene TRBV4-1 combines with J gene TRBJ1-2; tentatively, D is TRBD1 (5 bases). The CDR3 loop spans 13 amino acids. Germline CDR1 reads MGHRA; CDR2 reads YSYEKL. Trimming pared 2 bases from V and 6 bases from J, leaving 10 bases between. CDR3 sequence: CASSQTGLDGYTF. The CDR3 DNA sequence: TGCGCCAGCAGCCAAACAGGTCTCGATGGCTACACCTTC.

The chain links TRBV6-1 to TRBJ1-1; no definite D call. CDR3 length: 16 residues. CDR1 and CDR2 from the germline V gene are MNHNS and SASEGT. The V end was cut by 2 bases, the J end by 2 bases, with 15 bases between. The CDR3 reads CASSEFGPGGNTEAFF. CDR3 bases: TGTGCCAGCAGTGAATTTGGGCCGGGAGGAAACACTGAAGCTTTCTTT.

The gene calls are TRBV15 and TRBJ2-1, with 7 bases matching TRBD2. Germline V gene lookup returns CDR1 LNHNV and CDR2 YYDKDF (reference sequence). The V gene end was trimmed by 1 base and the J gene end by 5 bases; junction bases not matched to a gene: 8. This CDR3 region has 16 residues. The CDR3 DNA reads TGTGCCACCAGCAGAGCTCGCGGCGGGAGAGACAATGAGCAGTTCTTC. Its translation: CATSRARGGRDNEQFF.

The chain carries TRBV3-1 (or the pseudogene TRBV3-2) and TRBJ1-1; no clear D gene. This CDR3 is built from 14 residues. V was pared by 4 bases and J by 1 base, with 10 bases between. Germline V gives CDR1 LGHDT, CDR2 YNNKEL (reference sequence). CDR3 DNA: TGTGCCAGCAGCCGGAAAGGAGGGAACACTGAAGCTTTCTTT. Its translation: CASSRKGGNTEAFF.

Only a few counts were recorded for this clone. The rearrangement joins TRBV12-3 or TRBV12-4 to TRBJ1-2, with TRBD1 identical over 9 bases. CDR3 length equals 11 residues. V gave up 8 bases and J gave up 9 bases; unmatched junction bases: 4. In nucleotides, the CDR3 is TGTGCCAGCGGGGACAGGGATCGCTACACCTTC. Translated, it gives CASGDRDRYTF.

This chain uses TRBV4-1 with TRBJ1-1; 9 positions match TRBD1. Unmatched junction bases numbered 12, after V lost 5 bases and J lost 5 bases. This CDR3 is 16 amino acids long. CDR1 is MGHRA, CDR2 YSYEKL, per germline. CDR3 nucleotides: TGCGCCAGCAGCTTTGGACAGGGGAAATTCAGAACTGAAGCTTTCTTT. Amino acid sequence: CASSFGQGKFRTEAFF.

This clone was detected once. The chain combines TRBV30 with TRBJ2-3; TRBD1 agrees at 7 bases. In germline, CDR1 is GTSNPN, CDR2 SVGIG (reference sequence). The CDR3 is made up of 14 amino acids. Losses at the gene ends were 5 bases for V and 1 base for J; bases not matched to a gene: 6. CDR3 nucleotide sequence: TGTGCCTGGGACAGGGAAGGCCGCACAGATACGCAGTATTTT. Amino acids: CAWDREGRTDTQYF.

This chain joins TRBV7-2 and TRBJ1-5, with a possible D match to TRBD1 (6 bases). V gave up 5 bases and J gave up 6 bases, with 20 bases separating them. This CDR3 is 16 amino acids long. Germline loops: CDR1 SGHTA, CDR2 FQGNSA. Here the CDR3 reads CASSPPGTLLSQPQHF. In nucleotides, the CDR3 is TGTGCCAGCAGCCCCCCCGGGACACTCCTCAGTCAGCCCCAGCATTTT.

This chain uses TRBV6-2 or TRBV6-3 with TRBJ2-1; 12 nucleotides match TRBD2. The CDR3 consists of 16 residues. V trimming: 2 bases; J trimming: 4 bases; junction bases outside the gene matches: 3. The germline CDR1 and CDR2 sequences are MNHEY and SVGEGT. The CDR3 loop reads CASSYQGLAGYNEQFF. The CDR3 coding sequence is TGTGCCAGCAGTTACCAGGGACTAGCGGGTTACAATGAGCAGTTCTTC.